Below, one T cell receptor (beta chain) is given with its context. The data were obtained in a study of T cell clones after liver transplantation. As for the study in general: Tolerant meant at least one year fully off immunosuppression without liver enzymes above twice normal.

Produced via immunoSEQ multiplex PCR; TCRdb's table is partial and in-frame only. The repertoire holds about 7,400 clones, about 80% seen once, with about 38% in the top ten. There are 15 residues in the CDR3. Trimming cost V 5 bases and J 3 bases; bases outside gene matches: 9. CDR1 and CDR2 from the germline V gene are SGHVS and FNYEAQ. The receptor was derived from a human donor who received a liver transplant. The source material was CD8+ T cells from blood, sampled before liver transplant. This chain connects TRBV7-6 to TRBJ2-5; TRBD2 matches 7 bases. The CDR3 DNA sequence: TGTGCCAGCAGCCCTAGGACTAGGAGGGAAGAGACCCAGTACTTC. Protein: CASSPRTRREETQYF. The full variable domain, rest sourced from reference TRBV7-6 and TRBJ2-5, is GAGVSQSPRYKVTKRGQDVALRCDPISGHVSLYWYRQALGQGPEFLTYFNYEAQQDKSGLPNDRFSAERPEGSISTLTIQRTEQRDSAMYRCASSPRTRREETQYFGPGTRLLVL.